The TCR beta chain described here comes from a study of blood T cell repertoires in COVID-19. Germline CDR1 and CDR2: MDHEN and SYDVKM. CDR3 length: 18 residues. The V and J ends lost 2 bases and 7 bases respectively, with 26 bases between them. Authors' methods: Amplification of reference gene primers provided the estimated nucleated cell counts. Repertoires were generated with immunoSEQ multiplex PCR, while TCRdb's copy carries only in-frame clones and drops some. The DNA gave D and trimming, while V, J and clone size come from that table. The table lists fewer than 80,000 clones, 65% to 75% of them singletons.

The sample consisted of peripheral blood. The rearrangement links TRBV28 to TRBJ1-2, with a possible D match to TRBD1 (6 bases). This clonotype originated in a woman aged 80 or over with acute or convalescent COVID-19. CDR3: CASSLAPIMTGPRVGYTF. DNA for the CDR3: TGTGCCAGCAGTTTAGCCCCCATAATGACAGGCCCGCGGGTTGGCTACACCTTC.